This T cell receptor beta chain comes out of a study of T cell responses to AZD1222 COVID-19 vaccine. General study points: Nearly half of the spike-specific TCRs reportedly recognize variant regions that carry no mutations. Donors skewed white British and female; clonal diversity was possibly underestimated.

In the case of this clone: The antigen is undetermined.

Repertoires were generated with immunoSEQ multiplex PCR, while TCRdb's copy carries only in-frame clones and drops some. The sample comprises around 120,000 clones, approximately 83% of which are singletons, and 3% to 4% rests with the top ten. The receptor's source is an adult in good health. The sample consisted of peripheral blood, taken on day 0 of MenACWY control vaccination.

DNA for the CDR3: TGTGCCGCGACAGGGCGAGACTATGGCTACACCTTC. Amino acid sequence: CAATGRDYGYTF. V gene TRBV19 combines with J gene TRBJ1-2; 7 nucleotides agree with TRBD1. The J segment lost 3 bases and the V segment lost 11 bases, leaving 6 bases of the junction unmatched. Germline lookup yields CDR1 LNHDA and CDR2 SQIVND (reference sequence). CDR3 size: 12 residues.